This record looks at one T cell receptor beta chain sequence and its context. Its antigen is as yet unknown. This sample was included in a study of blood T cells in healthy people across ages. At the level of the study: About one barcoded beta molecule per two T cells was the capture yield of template switching. Whole-study findings and limits: Older age went with lower TCR beta diversity per million T cells, in a roughly linear way.

Caucasian, healthy and from Russia, the donors were aged between 6 and 90. The extraction recovered at least 5 micrograms of total RNA per sample. Trimming shortened V by 7 bases and J by 5 bases, and 10 bases separated the two germline ends. Germline CDR1 SQVTM, CDR2 ANQGSEA. This CDR3 contains 11 residues. Primers used in a second PCR of about 6 to 11 cycles were a sample-barcoded 5' primer and a J-beta primer mix. TCRdb reprocessed the 5' RACE reads with MiXCR, giving one entry per CDR3 protein. The data contain some 700,000 distinct CDR3 sequences, roughly 43% of them seen just once; the ten biggest clones take up roughly 20%.

The specimen was blood. The clonotype originates from a woman aged 55-75 years in good health. The chain recombines TRBV29-1 with TRBJ2-3; unclear D gene. The CDR3 DNA reads TGCAGCGACCTAGTCGTAGATACGCAGTATTTT. It specifies CSDLVVDTQYF.